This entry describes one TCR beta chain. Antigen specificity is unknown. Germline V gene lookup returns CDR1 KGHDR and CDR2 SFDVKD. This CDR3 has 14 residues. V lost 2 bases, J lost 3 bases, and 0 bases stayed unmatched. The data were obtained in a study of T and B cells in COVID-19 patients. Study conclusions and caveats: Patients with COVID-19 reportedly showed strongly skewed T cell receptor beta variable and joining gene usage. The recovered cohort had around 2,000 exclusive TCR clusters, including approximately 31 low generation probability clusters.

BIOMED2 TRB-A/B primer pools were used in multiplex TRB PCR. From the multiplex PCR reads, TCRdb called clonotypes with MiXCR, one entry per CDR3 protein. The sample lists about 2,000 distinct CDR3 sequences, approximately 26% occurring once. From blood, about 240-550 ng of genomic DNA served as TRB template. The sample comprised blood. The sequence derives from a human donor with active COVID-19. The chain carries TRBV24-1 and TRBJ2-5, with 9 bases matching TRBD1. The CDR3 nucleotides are TGTGCCACCAGTGATTGGACAGGGGAAGAGACCCAGTACTTC. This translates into CATSDWTGEETQYF.